This T cell receptor beta chain derives from a study of identical twins. One entry per CDR3 protein results from TCRdb running MiXCR on the 5' RACE reads. The sample records some 690,000 distinct CDR3 sequences, 21% being singletons. Another study also made use of these data, one on T cells expressing NK-cell markers.

The sequenced sample consisted of PBMCs. The receptor's source is a young woman in good health.

The CDR3 sequence is CASSQGGLAGVGQETQYF. In DNA, the CDR3 is TGTGCCAGCAGCCAAGGGGGACTAGCGGGCGTCGGCCAAGAGACCCAGTACTTC. The chain links TRBV3-1 to TRBJ2-5; 12 positions agree with TRBD2. J lost 1 base, V lost 1 base, and 7 bases had no gene match. This CDR3 comprises 18 residues. Germline lookup yields CDR1 LGHDT and CDR2 YNNKEL (reference sequence).